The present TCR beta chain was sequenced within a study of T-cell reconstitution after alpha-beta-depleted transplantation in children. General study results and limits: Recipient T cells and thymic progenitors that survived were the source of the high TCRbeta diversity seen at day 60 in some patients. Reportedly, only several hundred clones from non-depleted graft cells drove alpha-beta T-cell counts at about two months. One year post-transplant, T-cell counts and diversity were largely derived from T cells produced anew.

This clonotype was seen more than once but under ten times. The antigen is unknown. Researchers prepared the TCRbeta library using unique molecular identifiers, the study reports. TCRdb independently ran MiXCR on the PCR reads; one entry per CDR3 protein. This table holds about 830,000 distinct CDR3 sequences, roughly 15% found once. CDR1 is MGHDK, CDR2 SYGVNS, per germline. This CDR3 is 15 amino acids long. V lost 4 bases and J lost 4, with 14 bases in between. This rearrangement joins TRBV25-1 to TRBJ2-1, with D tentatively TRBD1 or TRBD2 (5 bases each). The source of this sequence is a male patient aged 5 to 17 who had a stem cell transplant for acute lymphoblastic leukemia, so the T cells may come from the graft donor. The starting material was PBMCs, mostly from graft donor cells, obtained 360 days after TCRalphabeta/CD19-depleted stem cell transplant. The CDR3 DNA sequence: TGTGCCAGCAGTGTTACCGGGACCGGATACAATGAGCAGTTCTTC. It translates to CASSVTGTGYNEQFF.